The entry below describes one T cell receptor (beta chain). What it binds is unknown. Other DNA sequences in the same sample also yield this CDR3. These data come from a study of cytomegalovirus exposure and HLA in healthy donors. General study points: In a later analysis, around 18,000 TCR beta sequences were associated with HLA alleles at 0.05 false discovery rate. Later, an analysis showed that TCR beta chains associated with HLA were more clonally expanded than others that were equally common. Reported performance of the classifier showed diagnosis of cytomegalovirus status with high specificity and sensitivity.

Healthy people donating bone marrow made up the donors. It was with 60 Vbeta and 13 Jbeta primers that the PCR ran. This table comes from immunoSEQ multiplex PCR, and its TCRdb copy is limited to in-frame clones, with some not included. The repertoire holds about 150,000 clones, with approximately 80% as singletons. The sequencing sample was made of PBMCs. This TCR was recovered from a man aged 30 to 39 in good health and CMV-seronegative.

The CDR3 sequence is CASSLGTSGIYEQYF. CDR3 in DNA: TGCGCCAGCAGCTTGGGGACTAGCGGAATCTACGAGCAGTACTTC. The V call is TRBV5-1, the J call TRBJ2-7; 10 bases are shared with TRBD2. V dropped 0 bases and J dropped 3; count of bases not matched to a gene: 3. Germline lookup yields CDR1 SGHRS and CDR2 YFSETQ. This CDR3 region has 15 residues.